Listed here is a single T cell receptor beta chain. The data originate from a study of CD8 T cells in Susac syndrome. Negative isolation was used for CD8+ and CD4+ T cells, and FACS enrichment was applied to TEMRA cells. With random hexamers, roughly 0.45 to 1 ug RNA was reverse transcribed. TCRdb recomputed calls from the immunoSEQ multiplex PCR reads with MiXCR, one row per CDR3 protein. Among 180,000 or so distinct CDR3 sequences listed, roughly 95% were seen once. After removal of 3 bases from V and 3 bases from J, the junction contained 9 bases not matched to a gene. Germline CDR1 reads MNHEY; CDR2 reads SMNVEV (reference sequence). This CDR3 comprises 17 residues.

The chain has TRBV27 and TRBJ2-2; the match to TRBD2 covers 8 bases. This TCR was recovered from a human donor in good health. Material for sequencing was CD4+ T cells from PBMCs. In DNA, the CDR3 is TGTGCCAGCAGTTTCGGATTAACGGGAGGGTACACCGGGGAGCTGTTTTTT. Its translation is CASSFGLTGGYTGELFF.